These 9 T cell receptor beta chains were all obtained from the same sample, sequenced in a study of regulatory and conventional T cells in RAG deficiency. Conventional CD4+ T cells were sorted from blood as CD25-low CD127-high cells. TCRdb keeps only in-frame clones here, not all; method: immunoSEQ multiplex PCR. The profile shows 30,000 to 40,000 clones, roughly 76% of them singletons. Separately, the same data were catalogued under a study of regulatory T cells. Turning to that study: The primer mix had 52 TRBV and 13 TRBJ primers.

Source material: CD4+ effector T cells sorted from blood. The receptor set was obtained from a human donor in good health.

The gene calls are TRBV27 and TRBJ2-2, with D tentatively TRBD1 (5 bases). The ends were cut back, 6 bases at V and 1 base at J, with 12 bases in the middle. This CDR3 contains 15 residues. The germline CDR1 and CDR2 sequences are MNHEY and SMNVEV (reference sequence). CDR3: CASSPRQGNTGELFF. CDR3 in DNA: TGTGCCAGCAGCCCACGGCAGGGGAACACCGGGGAGCTGTTTTTT.

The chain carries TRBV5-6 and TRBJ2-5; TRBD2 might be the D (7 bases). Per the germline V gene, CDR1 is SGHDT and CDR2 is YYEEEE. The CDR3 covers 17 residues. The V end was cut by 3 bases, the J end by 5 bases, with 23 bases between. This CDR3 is CASSWAFAGADVETQYF. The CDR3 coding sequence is TGTGCCAGCAGCTGGGCCTTCGCGGGGGCTGATGTGGAGACCCAGTACTTC.

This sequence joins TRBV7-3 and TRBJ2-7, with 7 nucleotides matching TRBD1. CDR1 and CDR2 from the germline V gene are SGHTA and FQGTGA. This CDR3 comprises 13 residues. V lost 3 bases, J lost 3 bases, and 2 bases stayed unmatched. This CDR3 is CASSLQGDYEQYF. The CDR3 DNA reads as TGTGCCAGCAGCTTGCAGGGGGACTACGAGCAGTACTTC.

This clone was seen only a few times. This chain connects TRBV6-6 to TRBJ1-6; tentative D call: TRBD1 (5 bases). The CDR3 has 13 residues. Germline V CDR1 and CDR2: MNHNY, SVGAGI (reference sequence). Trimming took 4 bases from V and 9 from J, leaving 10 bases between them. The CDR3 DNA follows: TGTGCCAGCAGTTGGTCAGGGAGTTCACCCCTCCACTTT. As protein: CASSWSGSSPLHF.

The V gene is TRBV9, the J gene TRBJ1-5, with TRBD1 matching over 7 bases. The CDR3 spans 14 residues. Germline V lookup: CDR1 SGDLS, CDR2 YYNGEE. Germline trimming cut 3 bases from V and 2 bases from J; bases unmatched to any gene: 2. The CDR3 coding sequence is TGTGCCAGCAGCGAGGGGGCGGGCAATCAGCCCCAGCATTTT. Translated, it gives CASSEGAGNQPQHF.

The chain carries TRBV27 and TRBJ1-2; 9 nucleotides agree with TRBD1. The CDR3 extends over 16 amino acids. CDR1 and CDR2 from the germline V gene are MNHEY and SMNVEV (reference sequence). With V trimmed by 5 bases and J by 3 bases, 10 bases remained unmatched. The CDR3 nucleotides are TGTGCCAGCAGTCCGCAACTCTACAGGGGGCACTATGGCTACACCTTC. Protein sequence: CASSPQLYRGHYGYTF.

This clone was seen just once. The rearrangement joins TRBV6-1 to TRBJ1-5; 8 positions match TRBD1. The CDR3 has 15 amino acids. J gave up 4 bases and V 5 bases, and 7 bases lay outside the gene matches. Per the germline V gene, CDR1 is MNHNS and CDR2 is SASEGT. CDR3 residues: CASSPDDRGNQPQHF. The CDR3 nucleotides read TGTGCCAGCAGTCCTGATGACAGGGGAAATCAGCCCCAGCATTTT.

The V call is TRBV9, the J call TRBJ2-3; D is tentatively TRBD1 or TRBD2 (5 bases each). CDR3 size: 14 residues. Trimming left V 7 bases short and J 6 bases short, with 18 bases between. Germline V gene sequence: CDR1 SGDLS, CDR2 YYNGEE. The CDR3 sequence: CASGRDPSPDTQYF. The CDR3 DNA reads TGTGCCAGCGGACGGGACCCATCCCCGGATACGCAGTATTTT.

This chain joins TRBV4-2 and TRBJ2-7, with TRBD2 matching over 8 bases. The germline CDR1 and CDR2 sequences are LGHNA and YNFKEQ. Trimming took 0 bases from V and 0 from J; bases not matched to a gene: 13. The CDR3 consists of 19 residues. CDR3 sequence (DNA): TGTGCCAGCAGCCAAGATCTCAATAGCGGGGACCGGTTCTCCTACGAGCAGTACTTC. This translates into CASSQDLNSGDRFSYEQYF.